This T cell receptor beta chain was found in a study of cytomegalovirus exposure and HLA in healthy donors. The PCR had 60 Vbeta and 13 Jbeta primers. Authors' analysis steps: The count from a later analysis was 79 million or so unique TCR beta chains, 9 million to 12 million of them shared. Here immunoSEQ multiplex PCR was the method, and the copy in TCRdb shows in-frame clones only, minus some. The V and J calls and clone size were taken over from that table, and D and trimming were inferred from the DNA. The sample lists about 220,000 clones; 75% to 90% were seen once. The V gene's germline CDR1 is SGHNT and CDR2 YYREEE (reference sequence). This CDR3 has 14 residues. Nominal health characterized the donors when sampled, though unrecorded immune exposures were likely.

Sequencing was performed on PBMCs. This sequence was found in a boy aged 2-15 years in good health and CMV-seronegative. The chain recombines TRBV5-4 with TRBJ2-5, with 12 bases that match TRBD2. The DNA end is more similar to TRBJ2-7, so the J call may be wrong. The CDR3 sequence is CASRLAGGPYEQYF. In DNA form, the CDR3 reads TGTGCCAGCAGGCTAGCGGGAGGGCCCTACGAGCAGTACTTC.